One sample yielded the 30 T cell receptor beta chains listed below, sequenced in a study of T cells in localized non-small cell lung cancer. Here immunoSEQ multiplex PCR was the method, and the copy in TCRdb shows in-frame clones only, minus some. Among around 2,000 clones listed, about a quarter were seen once. The sequences come from lung tumor tissue, collected before any cancer treatment. The receptors come from a female donor older than 55 with stage II squamous cell lung carcinoma.

This sequence joins TRBV10-2 and TRBJ2-1; no firm D call. In germline, CDR1 is WSHSY, CDR2 SAAADI. The CDR3 is 12 residues long. Trimming removed 3 bases at V and 7 bases at J, with 7 bases between. The CDR3 DNA follows: TGCGCCAGCAGTGAAAGACGGAATGAGCAGTTCTTC. This translates into CASSERRNEQFF.

The V gene is TRBV11-3, the J gene TRBJ2-7, with 8 bases identical to TRBD2. CDR1 SGHNT and CDR2 YENEEA come from the germline V gene. V shed 0 bases and J 6 bases; nucleotides not matched to a gene: 13. The CDR3 has 17 residues. The CDR3 here is CASSLDQSGRGSLEQYF. CDR3 sequence (DNA): TGTGCCAGCAGCTTAGACCAGAGCGGGAGAGGGAGTCTCGAGCAGTACTTC.

The chain combines TRBV18 with TRBJ2-7; 9 bases match TRBD1. CDR3 size: 12 residues. V lost 4 bases and J lost 7; bases outside the gene matches: 2. Germline V gene lookup returns CDR1 KGHSH and CDR2 LQKENI. The CDR3 coding sequence is TGTGCCAGCTCACTGGACAGGGGAGAGCAGTACGTC. Translating gives CASSLDRGEQYV.

This rearrangement joins TRBV29-1 to TRBJ2-7; TRBD1 matches 10 bases. Germline loops: CDR1 SQVTM, CDR2 ANQGSEA. Trimming removed 8 bases from V and 0 bases from J; junction bases left unmatched: 7. This CDR3 comprises 14 residues. The CDR3 protein is CSPKDRGSSYEQYF. The CDR3, as DNA: TGCAGCCCGAAGGACAGGGGGAGCTCCTACGAGCAGTACTTC.

This clone was observed a few times. The rearrangement uses TRBV6-8 and TRBJ1-4, with D unresolved. Trimming took 5 bases from V and 7 from J, leaving 14 bases between them. CDR3 length equals 14 residues. The V gene's germline CDR1 is MNHGY and CDR2 SAAAGT. The CDR3 region is CASSVELGSEKLFF. DNA of the CDR3: TGTGCCAGCAGTGTAGAGCTTGGGAGTGAAAAACTGTTTTTT.

This clone was seen only a few times. The chain is built from TRBV11-3 and TRBJ1-6; 9 nucleotides match TRBD1. In germline, CDR1 is SGHNT, CDR2 YENEEA. CDR3 size: 15 residues. Trimming cost V 5 bases and J 12 bases; bases outside gene matches: 11. This CDR3 reads CASSPQTGGAKPLHF. For the CDR3, the DNA is TGTGCCAGCAGCCCCCAGACAGGGGGAGCCAAACCCCTCCACTTT. Complete variable domain (other parts from reference TRBV11-3 and TRBJ1-6): EAGVVQSPRYKIIEKKQPVAFWCNPISGHNTLYWYLQNLGQGPELLIRYENEEAVDDSQLPKDRFSAERLKGVDSTLKIQPAELGDSAVYLCASSPQTGGAKPLHFGNGTRLTVT.

The chain joins TRBV6-8 to TRBJ1-2; tentatively, D is TRBD1 (6 bases). Trimming shortened V by 7 bases and J by 3 bases, and 15 bases separated the two germline ends. The CDR3 runs 14 residues. Germline CDR1 MNHGY, CDR2 SAAAGT. For the CDR3, the DNA is TGTGCCAGCACGGCAGCACAGGGAGACTATGGCTACACCTTC. Translation gives CASTAAQGDYGYTF.

This clone appeared a few times. The chain couples TRBV9 to TRBJ1-1; D unclear. Germline-derived CDR1 and CDR2 are SGDLS and YYNGEE. This CDR3 is 12 amino acids long. Trimming shortened V by 5 bases and J by 2 bases, and 7 bases separated the two germline ends. CDR3 residues: CASRGGNTEAFF. The CDR3 nucleotides read TGTGCCAGCAGGGGTGGCAACACTGAAGCTTTCTTT.

This rearrangement joins TRBV10-2 to TRBJ1-1; D is unresolved. Deletions cut 2 bases from V and 8 bases from J, with 12 bases between. The CDR3 spans 13 residues. Germline V CDR1 and CDR2: WSHSY, SAAADI. The CDR3 loop is CASSEMPRSEAFF. The CDR3 DNA reads TGCGCCAGCAGTGAGATGCCCCGGAGCGAAGCTTTCTTT.

The genes are TRBV28 and TRBJ1-2, with a possible D match to TRBD1 (5 bases). The V end lost 4 bases, the J end lost 6 bases, and 15 bases lay between the germline ends. The germline gives CDR1 MDHEN, CDR2 SYDVKM. This CDR3 contains 14 residues. Here the CDR3 reads CASSSGTQKNGYTF. CDR3 in DNA: TGTGCCAGCAGTTCAGGGACCCAGAAAAATGGCTACACCTTC.

This clone rates as large. This chain joins TRBV11-3 and TRBJ2-5, with D perhaps TRBD1 (5 bases). This CDR3 has 17 amino acids. The V and J ends lost 5 bases and 4 bases respectively, with 23 bases between them. The germline V gene encodes CDR1 SGHNT and CDR2 YENEEA. Here the CDR3 reads CASSPSQGGLVGETQYF. Written as DNA, the CDR3 is TGTGCCAGCAGCCCCAGCCAGGGTGGTCTAGTTGGAGAGACCCAGTACTTC.

The chain is built from TRBV18 and TRBJ1-2; D is unresolved. Germline lookup yields CDR1 KGHSH and CDR2 LQKENI. V lost 2 bases to trimming and J lost 2 bases, with 6 bases between them. This CDR3 region has 13 residues. CDR3 region: CASSPSNNYGYTF. CDR3 DNA: TGTGCCAGCTCACCATCCAACAACTATGGCTACACCTTC.

This clone was counted between two and nine times. The J gene is TRBJ1-5, the V gene TRBV28; D not certain. The V end was cut by 5 bases, the J end by 3 bases, with 11 bases between. The CDR3 sequence is 14 residues long. Germline-derived CDR1 and CDR2 are MDHEN and SYDVKM. For the CDR3, the DNA is TGTGCCAGCAGTCCCTACGGATCCAATCAGCCCCAGCATTTT. It yields the protein CASSPYGSNQPQHF.

V and J are TRBV6-8 and TRBJ1-2; a possible D gene is TRBD1 (6 bases). With 5 bases removed from V and 8 bases from J, the gap between germline ends came to 15 bases. The germline V gene encodes CDR1 MNHGY and CDR2 SAAAGT. The CDR3 consists of 13 residues. The CDR3 sequence is CASSAGGWDGYTF. The CDR3, as DNA: TGTGCCAGCAGTGCCGGGGGCTGGGACGGCTACACCTTC.

This clone was seen a single time. The genes are TRBV30 and TRBJ2-7, with D possibly being TRBD1 (5 bases). Germline assignment: CDR1 GTSNPN and CDR2 SVGIG (reference sequence). The CDR3 is made up of 13 amino acids. Trimming removed 5 bases at V and 5 bases at J, with 16 bases between. The CDR3 coding sequence is TGTGCCTGGTCTCCCCCCCAGGGTCACGAGCAGTACTTC. This codes for CAWSPPQGHEQYF.

The chain uses TRBV4-1 and TRBJ1-1; 8 positions agree with TRBD1. CDR1 MGHRA and CDR2 YSYEKL come from the germline V gene. The CDR3 extends over 15 amino acids. J gave up 6 bases and V 0 bases, and 6 bases lay outside the gene matches. The CDR3 here is CASSQEEDRVAEAFF. The CDR3 coding sequence is TGCGCCAGCAGCCAAGAGGAGGACAGGGTCGCTGAAGCTTTCTTT.

The chain couples TRBV11-3 to TRBJ1-2; TRBD1 agrees at 7 bases. CDR3 size: 14 residues. Germline V gene lookup returns CDR1 SGHNT and CDR2 YENEEA. The V gene end was trimmed by 5 bases and the J gene end by 4 bases; junction bases not matched to a gene: 7. As DNA, the CDR3 is TGTGCCAGCAGCGCTGAACAGGGGATCTATGGCTACACCTTC. Its translation: CASSAEQGIYGYTF.

The chain links TRBV6-8 to TRBJ1-2, with D possibly being TRBD1 (5 bases). The germline gives CDR1 MNHGY, CDR2 SAAAGT. Trimming removed 5 bases from V and 3 bases from J, with 16 bases in between. CDR3 length: 15 residues. The CDR3 nucleotides are TGTGCCAGCAGTCCCGGGACGGCGAAGGACTATGGCTACACCTTC. Amino acid sequence: CASSPGTAKDYGYTF.

The chain recombines TRBV19 with TRBJ2-5; D possibly corresponds to TRBD2 (6 bases). The V and J ends lost 3 bases and 4 bases respectively, with 12 bases between them. The CDR3 has 14 residues. Germline loops: CDR1 LNHDA, CDR2 SQIVND (reference sequence). DNA of the CDR3: TGTGCCAGTAGTATTAGCGGTGGATCAGAGACCCAGTACTTC. It encodes CASSISGGSETQYF.

The chain is built from TRBV30 and TRBJ2-3, with D unclear. This CDR3 has 11 amino acids. CDR1 GTSNPN and CDR2 SVGIG come from the germline V gene (reference sequence). V lost 0 bases to trimming and J lost 7 bases, with 5 bases between them. CDR3 sequence: CAWSVPHTQYF. The CDR3 DNA reads as TGTGCCTGGAGTGTACCACATACGCAGTATTTT. Combining the CDR3 with reference TRBV30 and TRBJ2-3 gives the whole variable domain SQTIHQWPATLVQPVGSPLSLECTVEGTSNPNLYWYRQAAGRGLQLLFYSVGIGQISSEVPQNLSASRPQDRQFILSSKKLLLSDSGFYLCAWSVPHTQYFGPGTRLTVL.

Only a few counts were recorded for this clone. This chain uses TRBV28 with TRBJ2-7; TRBD1 agrees at 9 bases. The CDR3 has 15 amino acids. Germline V gene sequence: CDR1 MDHEN, CDR2 SYDVKM. With 0 bases clipped from V and 4 bases from J, the junction kept 4 bases outside the gene matches. CDR3 nucleotide sequence: TGTGCCAGCAGTTTATGGGGGACAGGGCATTACGAGCAGTACGTC. Amino acid sequence: CASSLWGTGHYEQYV.

This clone is a singleton in its sample. The chain is built from TRBV19 and TRBJ2-3, with D hard to call. Germline V gene lookup returns CDR1 LNHDA and CDR2 SQIVND (reference sequence). V was shortened by 8 bases and J by 2 bases, with 5 bases between the two germline ends. This CDR3 region has 11 residues. The CDR3 loop is CASGYTDTQYF. The CDR3 DNA sequence: TGTGCCAGTGGATACACAGATACGCAGTATTTT.

The V call is TRBV28, the J call TRBJ1-2, with 8 bases matching TRBD1. The germline V gene has CDR1 MDHEN and CDR2 SYDVKM. The CDR3 spans 15 residues. The junction had 10 bases not matched to a gene; V was cut back by 5 bases and J by 5 bases. CDR3 loop: CASSLGQVATYGYTF. CDR3 DNA: TGTGCCAGCAGTCTGGGACAGGTTGCAACATATGGCTACACCTTC.

Sample share makes this clone large. This sequence joins TRBV19 and TRBJ1-5; no firm D call. The CDR3 is made up of 13 amino acids. Trimming left V 0 bases short and J 4 bases short, with 4 bases between. The germline gives CDR1 LNHDA, CDR2 SQIVND (reference sequence). The CDR3 DNA reads as TGTGCCAGTAGTATAGAACTAAATCAGCCCCAGCATTTT. This translates into CASSIELNQPQHF.

The chain uses TRBV4-1 and TRBJ2-1; a possible D gene is TRBD1 (5 bases). This CDR3 region has 15 residues. The V gene's germline CDR1 is MGHRA and CDR2 YSYEKL. Deletions cut 4 bases from V and 0 bases from J, with 10 bases between. The CDR3 here is CASSLDTSSYNEQFF. The CDR3 nucleotides are TGCGCCAGCAGCCTGGACACAAGCTCCTACAATGAGCAGTTCTTC.

The sample holds a few counts of this clone. V usage is TRBV6-8 and J usage is TRBJ2-1, with D possibly called TRBD1 or TRBD2 (6 bases each). V dropped 8 bases and J dropped 8 bases, with 19 bases sitting between them. Germline assignment: CDR1 MNHGY and CDR2 SAAAGT. The CDR3 spans 14 residues. The CDR3 here is CASSIQEGGYEQFF. The DNA for the CDR3 is TGTGCCAGCTCAATTCAAGAGGGGGGCTATGAGCAGTTCTTC.

V and J are TRBV6-8 and TRBJ1-1; D is uncertain. This CDR3 has 15 amino acids. The V end was cut by 7 bases, the J end by 0 bases, with 15 bases between. CDR1 and CDR2 (germline): MNHGY, SAAAGT. The CDR3 nucleotides read TGTGCCAGCAATTCGGGCCCAGCATTGAACACTGAAGCTTTCTTT. Residues: CASNSGPALNTEAFF.

The sample holds a few counts of this clone. This chain links TRBV6-8 with TRBJ1-3, with 11 bases that match TRBD1. The CDR3 sequence is 15 residues long. V gave up 5 bases and J gave up 3 bases; unmatched junction bases: 3. The germline V gene encodes CDR1 MNHGY and CDR2 SAAAGT. The CDR3 DNA sequence: TGTGCCAGCAGTAAGGGACAGGGGGTTGGAAACACCATATATTTT. This translates into CASSKGQGVGNTIYF.

This clone was found a few times. The chain recombines TRBV29-1 with TRBJ1-1; D not certain. In germline, CDR1 is SQVTM, CDR2 ANQGSEA. Trimming pared 4 bases from V and 0 bases from J, leaving 9 bases between. This CDR3 region has 13 residues. For the CDR3, the DNA is TGCAGCGTTGGCGGCGGGATGAACACTGAAGCTTTCTTT. This gives the protein CSVGGGMNTEAFF. Looking up the rest from reference TRBV29-1 and TRBJ1-1 gives the full variable domain: SAVISQKPSRDICQRGTSLTIQCQVDSQVTMMFWYRQQPGQSLTLIATANQGSEATYESGFVIDKFPISRPNLTFSTLTVSNMSPEDSSIYLCSVGGGMNTEAFFGQGTRLTVV.

The chain links TRBV11-3 to TRBJ2-7, with 7 bases that match TRBD2. The CDR3 covers 15 residues. With 3 bases clipped from V and 5 bases from J, the junction kept 10 bases outside the gene matches. Germline V gives CDR1 SGHNT, CDR2 YENEEA. Here the CDR3 reads CASSLDLRGGNEQYV. The CDR3 DNA is TGTGCCAGCAGCTTGGACCTCCGGGGAGGGAACGAGCAGTACGTC.